A selection of T cell receptor beta chains follows, all from one sample in a study of spatial heterogeneity in lung cancer. Each CDR3 protein is one row after TCRdb ran MiXCR on the 5' RACE reads. Here the sample spans 36,000 or so distinct CDR3 sequences, roughly 5% being singletons. The sequences come from PBMCs, collected at surgery. Receptor source: a female donor with early-stage non-small cell lung cancer. CDR3s include the opening cysteine and the closing phenylalanine or tryptophan. Fields, in order: clone size, J gene, D gene, V gene, CDR3 protein, CDR3 DNA. A D gene is named only where the DNA matches it firmly. Not every row has a clone size; where given, it reads once, few, many or a size class.

>many|TRBJ2-4|TRBD1|TRBV20-1
CSAGRPPDRVLAKNIQYF
TGCAGTGCTGGCCGCCCACCGGACAGGGTGTTAGCCAAAAACATTCAGTACTTC
>NA|TRBJ2-7|TRBD1|TRBV9
CASSSGIGTANYEQYF
TGTGCCAGCAGCTCAGGGATCGGGACAGCTAACTACGAGCAGTACTTC
>many|TRBJ1-1|NA|TRBV7-7
CASSLSANTEAFF
TGTGCTAGCAGCTTATCGGCCAACACTGAAGCTTTCTTT
>few|TRBJ2-7|NA|TRBV5-1
CASSSTPVGAYEQYF
TGCGCCAGCAGCTCGACCCCTGTGGGGGCTTACGAGCAGTACTTC
>NA|TRBJ2-3|NA|TRBV6-6
CASTNTGEEIDTQYF
TGTGCCAGCACAAATACAGGGGAGGAGATAGATACGCAGTATTTT
>many|TRBJ1-1|NA|TRBV9
CASSEQNTEAFF
TGTGCCAGCAGCGAACAGAACACTGAAGCTTTCTTT
>NA|TRBJ2-3|TRBD1|TRBV19
CASHHQGAGTDTQYF
TGTGCCAGCCACCACCAGGGGGCTGGCACAGATACGCAGTATTTT
>many|TRBJ2-2|TRBD1|TRBV9
CASSQRDRDTGELFF
TGTGCCAGCAGCCAACGGGACAGAGACACCGGGGAGCTGTTTTTT
>NA|TRBJ2-7|NA|TRBV30
CACVPRTNYEQYF
TGTGCCTGTGTCCCGAGGACGAACTACGAGCAGTACTTC
>NA|TRBJ2-3|NA|TRBV18
CASSLDRQGGTQYF
TGTGCCAGCTCACTTGACAGACAAGGAGGTACGCAGTATTTT
>many|TRBJ2-3|NA|TRBV7-2
CASSLAAATDTQYF
TGTGCCAGCAGCTTAGCGGCGGCTACAGATACGCAGTATTTT
>many|TRBJ2-1|NA|TRBV11-2
CASSLAVGNNEQFF
TGTGCCAGCAGCTTAGCGGTAGGTAACAATGAGCAGTTCTTC